This TCR beta chain appears in the sequencing data of a study of Ad26.COV2.S vaccination and SARS-CoV-2 variants. V was shortened by 8 bases and J by 6 bases, with 22 bases between the two germline ends. There are 15 residues in the CDR3. Germline V CDR1 and CDR2: SGHTA, FQGTGA. Sequencing was performed with immunoSEQ multiplex PCR; in TCRdb, only in-frame clones are kept and a portion is missing. The sample has roughly 270,000 clones, 87% seen once. Treatment reported: some 20 received Ad26.COV2.S at low or high dose, single or two shots; about 5 received placebo; per-sample allocation not given. After the first vaccine or placebo injection, samples were drawn on day 63.

The sequence was collected from a person aged 18-65 years who received the Ad26.COV2.S COVID-19 vaccine or a placebo. The chain recombines TRBV7-3 with TRBJ1-2; possible D gene TRBD1, 6 bases. Sequenced here: peripheral blood, sampled in a trial of Ad26.COV2.S vaccine versus placebo. The CDR3 sequence is CASAPRGTPRDGYTF. CDR3 bases: TGTGCCAGCGCCCCAAGAGGGACACCCAGGGATGGCTACACCTTC. The complete variable domain, with remaining parts taken from reference TRBV7-3 and TRBJ1-2, reads GAGVSQTPSNKVTEKGKYVELRCDPISGHTALYWYRQSLGQGPEFLIYFQGTGAADDSGLPNDRFFAVRPEGSVSTLKIQRTERGDSAVYLCASAPRGTPRDGYTFGSGTRLTVV.